A single sample gave rise to the 16 T cell receptor beta chains below, sequenced in a study of human T cells and chemical hapten exposure. Total RNA was isolated from whole blood that had not been fractionated. Unique molecular identifiers were attached to individual cDNA molecules during library preparation. MiXCR, applied by TCRdb to the reads, yields one record per CDR3 protein. In the table there are around 120,000 distinct CDR3 sequences, over 6.5% of which are singletons. The material sequenced was whole blood. These receptors came from a human donor in good health. Some clones in this sample may be carry-over from other donors' samples.

This clonotype showed up just a few times. The rearrangement joins TRBV5-1 to TRBJ2-7, with D possibly being TRBD2 (6 bases). Trimming removed 5 bases at V and 2 bases at J, with 14 bases between. Germline CDR1 SGHRS, CDR2 YFSETQ. The CDR3 extends over 14 amino acids. Written as DNA, the CDR3 is TGCGCCAGCAGTCCCCTAGCGACTACCTACGAGCAGTACTTC. The encoded protein is CASSPLATTYEQYF.

This clonotype has a handful of counts. The rearrangement joins TRBV14 to TRBJ1-1, with 8 bases aligning to TRBD1. Trimming took 1 base from V and 4 from J; bases not matched to a gene: 5. This CDR3 spans 15 amino acids. Germline CDR1 SGHDN, CDR2 FVKESK. The CDR3 here is CASSQVTGVFTEAFF. CDR3 bases: TGTGCCAGCAGCCAAGTGACAGGGGTGTTCACTGAAGCTTTCTTT.

Turning to this clonotype: A read error may explain this, as a much larger clone is one base away. The gene calls are TRBV29-1 and TRBJ1-2; D unclear. CDR3 length: 14 residues. CDR1 is SQVTM and CDR2 is ANQGSEA in the germline V gene. DNA for the CDR3: TGCAGCGTTGAAGAGGGGATCTCTTTCTATGGCTTCACCTTC. This gives the protein CSVEEGISFYGFTF.

V usage is TRBV5-1 and J usage is TRBJ2-2; 8 nucleotides line up with TRBD2. The V gene's germline CDR1 is SGHRS and CDR2 YFSETQ. J lost 5 bases, V lost 0 bases, and 9 bases had no gene match. The CDR3 runs to 17 residues. The CDR3 region is CASSLGSAGGSTGELFF. The CDR3 nucleotides read TGCGCCAGCAGCTTGGGGTCCGCGGGAGGAAGTACCGGGGAGCTGTTTTTT.

This clonotype was seen at least ten times. The V call is TRBV5-6, the J call TRBJ2-1, with 12 positions matching TRBD2. The CDR3 is made up of 16 amino acids. CDR1 and CDR2 (germline): SGHDT, YYEEEE. V lost 0 bases and J lost 9; bases outside the gene matches: 7. The CDR3 DNA is TGTGCCAGCAGCTTGGTGGCTAGCGGGAGGGCCAGTGAGCAGTTCTTC. Amino acid sequence: CASSLVASGRASEQFF. The whole variable domain, filled in from reference TRBV5-6 and TRBJ2-1, reads DAGVTQSPTHLIKTRGQQVTLRCSPKSGHDTVSWYQQALGQGPQFIFQYYEEEERQRGNFPDRFSGHQFPNYSSELNVNALLLGDSALYLCASSLVASGRASEQFFGPGTRLTVL.

This clonotype was recorded many times. V is TRBV2 and J is TRBJ2-3; TRBD2 aligns across 8 bases. The CDR3 consists of 18 residues. Germline V gives CDR1 SNHLY, CDR2 FYNNEI. Trimming took 7 bases from V and 4 from J; bases not matched to a gene: 19. CDR3 bases: TGTGCCAGCATATTGATTAAACCGGGACTAGAGTATGCAGATACGCAGTATTTT. Translation gives CASILIKPGLEYADTQYF. Using reference TRBV2 and TRBJ2-3 for the parts outside the CDR3, the full variable domain is EPEVTQTPSHQVTQMGQEVILRCVPISNHLYFYWYRQILGQKVEFLVSFYNNEISEKSEIFDDQFSVERPDGSNFTLKIRSTKLEDSAMYFCASILIKPGLEYADTQYFGPGTRLTVL.

The gene calls are TRBV3-1 and TRBJ1-1, with 7 nucleotides matching TRBD1. This CDR3 region has 15 residues. V gave up 3 bases and J gave up 3 bases; unmatched junction bases: 7. Looked up from germline, CDR1 is LGHDT and CDR2 is YNNKEL (reference sequence). The CDR3 bases are TGTGCCAGCAGCCACCCGACAGGGTGGTACACTGAAGCTTTCTTT. It encodes CASSHPTGWYTEAFF.

This clonotype has just a few counts. This sequence joins TRBV4-2 and TRBJ1-1, with D unclear. The germline CDR1 and CDR2 sequences are LGHNA and YNFKEQ. The CDR3 consists of 15 residues. V was shortened by 4 bases and J by 4 bases, with 16 bases between the two germline ends. In DNA, the CDR3 is TGTGCCAGCAGCCCTGAAGGTCAGGAGGGCACTGAAGCTTTCTTT. The encoded protein is CASSPEGQEGTEAFF.

This clonotype was counted between two and nine times. The chain employs TRBV4-2 and TRBJ1-2; no clear D gene. In germline, CDR1 is LGHNA, CDR2 YNFKEQ. The V gene lost 3 bases and the J gene lost 4 bases, with 15 bases spanning the gap. This CDR3 region has 15 residues. CDR3 sequence: CASSQDAWTVYGYTF. CDR3 DNA sequence: TGTGCCAGCAGCCAGGACGCCTGGACCGTCTATGGCTACACCTTC.

This clonotype was seen ten or more times. The chain links TRBV6-5 to TRBJ1-2, with D possibly being TRBD1 (6 bases). V lost 4 bases to trimming and J lost 4 bases, with 13 bases between them. The CDR3 has 14 amino acids. Per the germline V gene, CDR1 is MNHEY and CDR2 is SVGAGI. The chain's CDR3 is CASSSLGGSYGYTF. The CDR3 DNA reads TGTGCCAGCAGTTCGTTAGGGGGATCCTATGGCTACACCTTC.

There are a few counts of this clonotype. J is TRBJ2-1 and V is TRBV4-3, with TRBD1 matching over 10 bases. Germline CDR1 is LGHNA and CDR2 is YSLEER. Trimming took 3 bases from V and 0 from J; bases not matched to a gene: 5. The length of the CDR3 is 17 residues. The DNA of the CDR3 is TGCGCCAGCAGCCAGACAGGGGGCTCACGCTCCTACAATGAGCAGTTCTTC. Its translation is CASSQTGGSRSYNEQFF.

This chain joins TRBV27 and TRBJ1-4; 8 bases agree with TRBD1. Germline V lookup: CDR1 MNHEY, CDR2 SMNVEV (reference sequence). V shed 6 bases and J 4 bases; nucleotides not matched to a gene: 10. This CDR3 comprises 16 residues. The CDR3 here is CASRLTGGGFNEKLFF. As DNA, the CDR3 is TGTGCCAGCAGATTAACAGGGGGGGGCTTTAATGAAAAACTGTTTTTT.

The chain is built from TRBV5-1 and TRBJ2-3; D remains unclear. In germline, CDR1 is SGHRS, CDR2 YFSETQ. Trimming shortened V by 4 bases and J by 3 bases, and 15 bases separated the two germline ends. The CDR3 has 15 residues. CDR3 nucleotides: TGCGCCAGCAGCCCACCTAGGGTCGCAACAGATACGCAGTATTTT. Its translation is CASSPPRVATDTQYF.

A few counts support this clonotype. The rearrangement links TRBV6-5 to TRBJ2-7; D ambiguous. Germline CDR1 MNHEY, CDR2 SVGAGI. The V end lost 1 base, the J end lost 2 bases, and 9 bases lay between the germline ends. The CDR3 has 14 amino acids. Here the CDR3 DNA reads TGTGCCAGCAGTTACTTCCGCAGTGCCTACGAGCAGTACTTC. Its protein is CASSYFRSAYEQYF.

This clonotype occurred many times. The chain carries TRBV24-1 and TRBJ1-5; a possible D gene is TRBD1 (6 bases). V was shortened by 6 bases and J by 7 bases, with 12 bases between the two germline ends. There are 13 residues in the CDR3. CDR1 is KGHDR, CDR2 SFDVKD, per germline. The CDR3 is CATSSGGGQPQHF. Written as DNA, the CDR3 is TGTGCCACCAGTTCGGGGGGCGGCCAGCCCCAGCATTTT.

This clonotype has at least ten counts. The genes are TRBV12-3 or TRBV12-4 and TRBJ2-7; weak D call: TRBD1 (6 bases). Trimming left V 6 bases short and J 6 bases short, with 18 bases between. CDR3 length: 14 amino acids. CDR3 residues: CASSRRTDRTEQYF. CDR3 coding DNA: TGTGCCAGCAGCCGTCGGACAGATCGCACCGAGCAGTACTTC.